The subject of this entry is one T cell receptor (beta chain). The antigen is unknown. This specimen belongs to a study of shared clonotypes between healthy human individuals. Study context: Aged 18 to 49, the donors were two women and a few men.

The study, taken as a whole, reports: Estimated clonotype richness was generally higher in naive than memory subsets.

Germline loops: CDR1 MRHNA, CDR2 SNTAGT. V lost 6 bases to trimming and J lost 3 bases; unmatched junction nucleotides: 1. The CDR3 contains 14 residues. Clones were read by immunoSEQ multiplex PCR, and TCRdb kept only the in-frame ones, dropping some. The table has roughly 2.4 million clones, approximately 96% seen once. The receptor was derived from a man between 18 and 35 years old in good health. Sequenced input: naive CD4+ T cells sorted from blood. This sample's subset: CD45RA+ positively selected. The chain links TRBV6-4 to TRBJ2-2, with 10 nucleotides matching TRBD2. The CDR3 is CASSLAGDTGELFF. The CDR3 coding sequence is TGTGCCAGCAGCCTAGCGGGAGACACCGGGGAGCTGTTTTTT.